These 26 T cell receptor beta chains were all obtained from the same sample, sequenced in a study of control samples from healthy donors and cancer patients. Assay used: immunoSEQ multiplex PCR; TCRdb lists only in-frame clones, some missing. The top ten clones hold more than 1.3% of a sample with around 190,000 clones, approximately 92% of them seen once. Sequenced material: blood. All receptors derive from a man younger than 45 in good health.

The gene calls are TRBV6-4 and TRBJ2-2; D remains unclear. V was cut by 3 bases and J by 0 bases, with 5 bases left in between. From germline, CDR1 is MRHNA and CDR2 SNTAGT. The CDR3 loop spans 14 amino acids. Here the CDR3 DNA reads TGTGCCAGCAGTGAGCACGCGAACACCGGGGAGCTGTTTTTT. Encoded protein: CASSEHANTGELFF.

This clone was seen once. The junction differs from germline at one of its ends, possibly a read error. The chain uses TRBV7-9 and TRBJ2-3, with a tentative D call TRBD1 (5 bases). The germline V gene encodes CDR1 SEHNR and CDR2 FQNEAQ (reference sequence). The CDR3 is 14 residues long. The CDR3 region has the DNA TGTGCCAGCACCTTAACAGGATTCACAGATACGCAGTATTTT. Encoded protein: CASTLTGFTDTQYF.

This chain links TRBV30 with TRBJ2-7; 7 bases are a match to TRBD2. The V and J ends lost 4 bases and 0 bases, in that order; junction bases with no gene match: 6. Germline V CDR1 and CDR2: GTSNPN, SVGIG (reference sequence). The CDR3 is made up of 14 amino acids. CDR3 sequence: CAWTRAGASYEQYF. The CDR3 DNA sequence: TGTGCCTGGACTCGGGCGGGAGCCTCCTACGAGCAGTACTTC. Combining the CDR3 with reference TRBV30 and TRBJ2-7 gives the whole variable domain SQTIHQWPATLVQPVGSPLSLECTVEGTSNPNLYWYRQAAGRGLQLLFYSVGIGQISSEVPQNLSASRPQDRQFILSSKKLLLSDSGFYLCAWTRAGASYEQYFGPGTRLTVT.

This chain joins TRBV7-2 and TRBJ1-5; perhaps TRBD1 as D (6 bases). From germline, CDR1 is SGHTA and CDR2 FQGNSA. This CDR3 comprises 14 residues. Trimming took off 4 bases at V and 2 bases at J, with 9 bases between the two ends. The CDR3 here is CASSWRGRNQPQHF. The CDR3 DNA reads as TGTGCCAGCAGCTGGCGGGGGCGCAATCAGCCCCAGCATTTT.

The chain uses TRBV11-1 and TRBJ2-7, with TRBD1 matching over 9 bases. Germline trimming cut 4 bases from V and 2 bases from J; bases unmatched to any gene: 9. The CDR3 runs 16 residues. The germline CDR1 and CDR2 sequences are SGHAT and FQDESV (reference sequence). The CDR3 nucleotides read TGTGCCAGCAGCTGGGGTGAGGGACAGGGCCCCTACGAGCAGTACTTC. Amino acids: CASSWGEGQGPYEQYF. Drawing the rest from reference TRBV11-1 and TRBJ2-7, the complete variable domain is EAEVAQSPRYKITEKSQAVAFWCDPISGHATLYWYRQILGQGPELLVQFQDESVVDDSQLPKDRFSAERLKGVDSTLKIQPAELGDSAMYLCASSWGEGQGPYEQYFGPGTRLTVT.

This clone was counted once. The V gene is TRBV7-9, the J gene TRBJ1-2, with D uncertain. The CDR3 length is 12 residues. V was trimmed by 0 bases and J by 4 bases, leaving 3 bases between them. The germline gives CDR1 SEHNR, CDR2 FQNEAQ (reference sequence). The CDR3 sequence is CASSLAAYGYTF. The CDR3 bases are TGTGCCAGCAGCTTAGCGGCCTATGGCTACACCTTC.

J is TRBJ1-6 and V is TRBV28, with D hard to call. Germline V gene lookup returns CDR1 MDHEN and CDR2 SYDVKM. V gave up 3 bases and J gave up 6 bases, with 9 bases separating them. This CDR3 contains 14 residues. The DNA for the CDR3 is TGTGCCAGCAGTTTGGTAGGAGCTAATTCACCCCTCCACTTT. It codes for CASSLVGANSPLHF.

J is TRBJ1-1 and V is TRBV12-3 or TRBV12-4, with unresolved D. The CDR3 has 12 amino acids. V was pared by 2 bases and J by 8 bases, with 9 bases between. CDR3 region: CASSLSGREAFF. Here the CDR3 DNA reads TGTGCCAGCAGTTTATCAGGCAGGGAAGCTTTCTTT.

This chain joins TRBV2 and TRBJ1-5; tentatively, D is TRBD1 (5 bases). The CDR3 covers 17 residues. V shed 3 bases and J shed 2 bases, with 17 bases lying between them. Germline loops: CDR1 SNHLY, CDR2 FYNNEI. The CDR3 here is CASSDVGTSYGNQPQHF. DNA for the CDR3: TGTGCCAGCAGTGACGTTGGGACTAGTTATGGCAATCAGCCCCAGCATTTT.

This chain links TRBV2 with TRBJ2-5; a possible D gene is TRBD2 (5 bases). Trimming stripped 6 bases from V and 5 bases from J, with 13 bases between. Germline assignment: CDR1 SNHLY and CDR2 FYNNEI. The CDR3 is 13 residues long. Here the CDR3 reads CASSRNGEETQYF. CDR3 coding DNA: TGTGCCAGCAGCCGAAATGGGGAGGAGACCCAGTACTTC.

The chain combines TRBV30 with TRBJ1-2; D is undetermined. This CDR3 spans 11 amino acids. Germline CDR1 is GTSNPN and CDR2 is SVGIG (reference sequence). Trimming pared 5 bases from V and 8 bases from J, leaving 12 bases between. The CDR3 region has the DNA TGTGCCTGGCGTTTTTTCCCGGGCTACACCTTC. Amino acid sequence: CAWRFFPGYTF.

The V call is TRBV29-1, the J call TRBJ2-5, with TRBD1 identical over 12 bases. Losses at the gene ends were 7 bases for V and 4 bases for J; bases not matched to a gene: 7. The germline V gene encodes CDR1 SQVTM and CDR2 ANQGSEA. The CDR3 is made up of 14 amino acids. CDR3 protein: CSARDRGLSETQYF. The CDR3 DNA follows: TGCAGCGCACGGGACAGGGGGCTCTCAGAGACCCAGTACTTC.

The CDR3: CASSRPDPSYEQYF. In DNA form, the CDR3 reads TGTGCCAGCAGCCGCCCGGACCCTTCCTACGAGCAGTACTTC. The chain couples TRBV7-9 to TRBJ2-7; D gene unclear. V was pared by 5 bases and J by 1 base, with 12 bases between. The CDR3 is made up of 14 amino acids. Germline assignment: CDR1 SEHNR and CDR2 FQNEAQ (reference sequence).

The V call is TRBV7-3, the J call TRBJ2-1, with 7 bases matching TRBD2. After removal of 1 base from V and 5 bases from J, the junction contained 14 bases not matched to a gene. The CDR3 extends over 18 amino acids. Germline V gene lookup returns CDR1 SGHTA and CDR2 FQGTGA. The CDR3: CASSLNRLPGGRDNEQFF. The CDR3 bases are TGTGCCAGCAGCTTAAACCGCCTGCCGGGCGGGAGAGACAATGAGCAGTTCTTC. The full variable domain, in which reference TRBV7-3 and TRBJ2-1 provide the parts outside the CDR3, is GAGVSQTPSNKVTEKGKYVELRCDPISGHTALYWYRQSLGQGPEFLIYFQGTGAADDSGLPNDRFFAVRPEGSVSTLKIQRTERGDSAVYLCASSLNRLPGGRDNEQFFGPGTRLTVL.

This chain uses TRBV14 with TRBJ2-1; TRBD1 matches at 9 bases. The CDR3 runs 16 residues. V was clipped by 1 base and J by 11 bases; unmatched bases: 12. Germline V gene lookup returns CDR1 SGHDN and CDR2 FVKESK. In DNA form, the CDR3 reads TGTGCCAGCAGCCAAGCCGGGAGGACAGGGGTCCCACAGCAGTTCTTC. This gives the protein CASSQAGRTGVPQQFF.

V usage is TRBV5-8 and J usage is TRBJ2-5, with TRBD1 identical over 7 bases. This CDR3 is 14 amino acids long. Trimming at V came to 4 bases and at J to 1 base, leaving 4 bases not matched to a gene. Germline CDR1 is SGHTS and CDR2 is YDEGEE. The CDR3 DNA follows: TGTGCCAGCAGCCAGGGACAGATCCAAGAGACCCAGTACTTC. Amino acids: CASSQGQIQETQYF.

CDR3 region: CASSQDDRDNSPLHF. DNA for the CDR3: TGTGCCAGCAGCCAAGACGACAGGGACAATTCACCCCTCCACTTT. The J gene is TRBJ1-6, the V gene TRBV3-1 (or the pseudogene TRBV3-2); 7 bases map to TRBD1. The V segment lost 0 bases and the J segment 7 bases; nucleotides outside the gene matches: 3. The CDR3 has 15 residues. Germline V lookup: CDR1 LGHDT, CDR2 YNNKEL (reference sequence).

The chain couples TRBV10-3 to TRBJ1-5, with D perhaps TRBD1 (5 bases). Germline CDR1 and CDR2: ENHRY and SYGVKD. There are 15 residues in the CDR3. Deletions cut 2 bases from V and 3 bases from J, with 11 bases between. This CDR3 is CAISEVSGNNQPQHF. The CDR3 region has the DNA TGTGCCATCAGTGAGGTATCAGGGAACAATCAGCCCCAGCATTTT.

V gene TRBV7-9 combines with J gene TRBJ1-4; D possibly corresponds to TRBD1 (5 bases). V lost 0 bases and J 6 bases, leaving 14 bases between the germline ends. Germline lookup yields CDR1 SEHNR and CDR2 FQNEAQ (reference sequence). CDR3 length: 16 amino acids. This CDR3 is CASSLALGRIDEKLFF. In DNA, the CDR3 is TGTGCCAGCAGCTTAGCGTTGGGACGAATAGATGAAAAACTGTTTTTT. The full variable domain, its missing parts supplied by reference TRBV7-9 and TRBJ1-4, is DTGVSQNPRHKITKRGQNVTFRCDPISEHNRLYWYRQTLGQGPEFLTYFQNEAQLEKSRLLSDRFSAERPKGSFSTLEIQRTEQGDSAMYLCASSLALGRIDEKLFFGSGTQLSVL.

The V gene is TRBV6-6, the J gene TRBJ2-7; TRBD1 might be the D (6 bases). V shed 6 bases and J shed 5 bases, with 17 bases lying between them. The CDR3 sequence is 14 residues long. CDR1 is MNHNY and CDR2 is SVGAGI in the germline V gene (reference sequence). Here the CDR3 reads CASSPLGANDEQYF. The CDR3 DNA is TGTGCCAGCAGCCCGCTGGGGGCGAACGACGAGCAGTACTTC.

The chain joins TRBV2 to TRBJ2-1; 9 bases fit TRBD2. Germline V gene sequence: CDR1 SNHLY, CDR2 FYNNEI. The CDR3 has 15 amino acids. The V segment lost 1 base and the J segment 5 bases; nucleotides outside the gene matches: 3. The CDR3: CASSEEASGNNEQFF. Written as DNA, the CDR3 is TGTGCCAGCAGTGAAGAGGCTAGCGGGAACAATGAGCAGTTCTTC.

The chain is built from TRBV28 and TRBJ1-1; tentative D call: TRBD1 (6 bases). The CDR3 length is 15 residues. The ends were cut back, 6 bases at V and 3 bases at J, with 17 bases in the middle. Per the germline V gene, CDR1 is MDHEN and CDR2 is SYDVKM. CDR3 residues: CASSLWGGGDTEAFF. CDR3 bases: TGTGCCAGCAGCCTGTGGGGGGGCGGGGACACTGAAGCTTTCTTT.

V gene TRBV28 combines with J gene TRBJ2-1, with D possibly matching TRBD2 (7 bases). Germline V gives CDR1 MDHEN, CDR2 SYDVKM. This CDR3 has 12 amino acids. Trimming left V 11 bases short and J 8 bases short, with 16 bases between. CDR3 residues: CAGGAKFDEQFF. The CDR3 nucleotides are TGTGCCGGGGGGGCCAAGTTTGATGAGCAGTTCTTC.

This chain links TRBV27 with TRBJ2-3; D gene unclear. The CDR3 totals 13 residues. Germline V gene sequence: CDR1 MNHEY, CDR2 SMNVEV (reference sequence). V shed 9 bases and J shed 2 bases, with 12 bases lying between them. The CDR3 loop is CASIGRYTDTQYF. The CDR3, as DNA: TGTGCCAGTATTGGACGGTACACAGATACGCAGTATTTT.

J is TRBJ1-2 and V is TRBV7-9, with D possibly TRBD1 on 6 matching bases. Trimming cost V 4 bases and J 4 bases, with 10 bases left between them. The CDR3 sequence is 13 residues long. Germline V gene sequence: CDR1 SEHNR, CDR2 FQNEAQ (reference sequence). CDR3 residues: CASSSTGSYGYTF. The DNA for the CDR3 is TGTGCCAGCAGCTCGACAGGCAGCTATGGCTACACCTTC.

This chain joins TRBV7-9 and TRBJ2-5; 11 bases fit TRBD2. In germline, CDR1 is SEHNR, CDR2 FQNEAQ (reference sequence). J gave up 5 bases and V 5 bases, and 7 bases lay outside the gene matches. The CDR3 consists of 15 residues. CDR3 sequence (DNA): TGTGCCAGCAGCCTTAGCGGGGGGGCCTCGGAGACCCAGTACTTC. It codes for CASSLSGGASETQYF.